This T cell receptor beta chain was captured by sequencing in a study of T cell responses to AZD1222 COVID-19 vaccine. Notes on the study in general: At 160-218 and 743-854, vaccine-associated CD4 TCRs were dominant, and they spanned spike.

About this clone itself: Its specificity is not known.

The CDR3 totals 13 residues. The germline V gene has CDR1 SGDLS and CDR2 YYNGEE. V was trimmed by 3 bases and J by 4 bases, leaving 10 bases between them. Repertoires were generated with immunoSEQ multiplex PCR, while TCRdb's copy carries only in-frame clones and drops some. The data contain some 120,000 clones, about nine tenths of them seen just once; the ten biggest clones take up roughly 1.5%. V usage is TRBV9 and J usage is TRBJ1-2; unclear D gene. This clonotype was sampled from an adult in good health. Here the sequenced sample was peripheral blood, taken on day 0 of AZD1222 vaccination. The chain's CDR3 is CASSENLFYGYTF. For the CDR3, the DNA is TGTGCCAGCAGCGAGAACCTCTTCTATGGCTACACCTTC.